Below, one T cell receptor (beta chain) is given with its context. Its antigen is unidentified. Given a far larger clone just one base away, this is likely a sequencing read error. Other DNA sequences from this sample encode an identical CDR3 as well. The data stem from a study of OX40 agonist ivuxolimab in advanced cancers. Study outcomes and limitations: Normalized T-cell clonal expansion was also low in some nonresponders. At 0.1 to 3.0 mg/kg, clonal expansion of CD4+ and CD8+ blood T cells had occurred by week 6.

Blood samples were obtained at baseline, cycle 4 day 1, and cycle 7 day 1. Using immunoSEQ multiplex PCR, the repertoire was profiled, and TCRdb retains in-frame clones only, with some absent. The sample comprises approximately 12,000 clones, about 83% of which are singletons, and about 20% rests with the top ten. Sequencing was performed on CD4+ or CD8+ T cells sorted from blood, taken in a trial of the OX40 agonist ivuxolimab. This clonotype originated in an adult with an advanced solid tumor such as melanoma, head and neck, liver or kidney cancer.

As DNA, the CDR3 is TGTGCCAGCAGTAAACAGGGTGTCACTGAAGCTTTCTTC. This codes for CASSKQGVTEAFF. This sequence joins TRBV6-5 and TRBJ1-1, with D perhaps TRBD1 (6 bases). The CDR3 spans 13 residues. From germline, CDR1 is MNHEY and CDR2 SVGAGI.